The clone carrying this T cell receptor beta chain was observed a handful of times. Its antigen remains unidentified. This sample was taken from a study of PD-1 blockade in mismatch repair-deficient tumors. About the study: All were previously treated, progressing patients with about 12 mismatch repair-deficient cancer types. General study findings and limits: Tumor-resident clones, often undetectable pretreatment in blood, expanded then contracted after pembrolizumab.

PCR or immunohistochemistry showed mismatch repair deficiency in every enrolled patient. The TCR-sequenced patients were a few responders to pembrolizumab. The repertoire was sequenced with immunoSEQ multiplex PCR; TCRdb's copy has only in-frame clones and lacks some. Here the sample spans about 39,000 clones, 75% to 90% being singletons. Germline V lookup: CDR1 SEHNR, CDR2 FQNEAQ (reference sequence). The CDR3 runs 17 residues. Trimming cost V 5 bases and J 5 bases; bases outside gene matches: 14. The material was PBMCs, obtained 38 to 40 weeks after starting pembrolizumab. V gene TRBV7-9 combines with J gene TRBJ2-7; 11 nucleotides match TRBD1. This receptor was identified in an adult with mismatch repair-deficient cancer. This chain's CDR3 is CASSPGTGGLGLDEQYF. CDR3 nucleotide sequence: TGTGCCAGCAGCCCCGGGACAGGGGGTTTGGGATTGGACGAGCAGTACTTC.